The clone carrying this T cell receptor beta chain has only one observation. This specimen belongs to a study of blood T cell repertoires in COVID-19. Method: immunoSEQ multiplex PCR; TCRdb's copy keeps in-frame clones and lacks some. In the table there are fewer than 200,000 clones, around four fifths of which are singletons. The receptor was isolated from a woman older than 75 with COVID-19, enrolled during active disease. Specimen: peripheral blood.

CDR3 sequence (DNA): TGTGCCAGCAGCGTAGAGTTAGATCAACCCACAGATACGCAGTATTTT. Its translation: CASSVELDQPTDTQYF. The genes are TRBV9 and TRBJ2-3; D is unresolved. This CDR3 has 16 amino acids. Germline V CDR1 and CDR2: SGDLS, YYNGEE. V was cut by 0 bases and J by 2 bases, with 13 bases left in between.